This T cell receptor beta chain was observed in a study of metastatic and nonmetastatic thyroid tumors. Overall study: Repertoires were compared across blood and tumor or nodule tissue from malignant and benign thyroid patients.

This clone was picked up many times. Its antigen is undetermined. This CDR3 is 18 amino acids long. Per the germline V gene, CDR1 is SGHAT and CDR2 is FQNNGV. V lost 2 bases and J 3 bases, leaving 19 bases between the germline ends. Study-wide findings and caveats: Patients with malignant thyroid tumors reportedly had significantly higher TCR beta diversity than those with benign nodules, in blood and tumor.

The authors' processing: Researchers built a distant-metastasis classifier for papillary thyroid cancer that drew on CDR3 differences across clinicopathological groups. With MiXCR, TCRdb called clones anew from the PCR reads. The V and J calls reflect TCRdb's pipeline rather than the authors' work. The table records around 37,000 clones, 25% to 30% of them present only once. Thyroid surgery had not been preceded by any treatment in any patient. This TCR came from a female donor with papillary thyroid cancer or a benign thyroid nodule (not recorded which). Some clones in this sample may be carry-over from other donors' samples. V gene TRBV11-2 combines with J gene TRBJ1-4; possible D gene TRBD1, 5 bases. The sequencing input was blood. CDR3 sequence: CASSLRQGRRKANEKLFF. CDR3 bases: TGTGCCAGCAGCTTAAGGCAGGGCAGGAGGAAAGCTAATGAAAAACTGTTTTTT.